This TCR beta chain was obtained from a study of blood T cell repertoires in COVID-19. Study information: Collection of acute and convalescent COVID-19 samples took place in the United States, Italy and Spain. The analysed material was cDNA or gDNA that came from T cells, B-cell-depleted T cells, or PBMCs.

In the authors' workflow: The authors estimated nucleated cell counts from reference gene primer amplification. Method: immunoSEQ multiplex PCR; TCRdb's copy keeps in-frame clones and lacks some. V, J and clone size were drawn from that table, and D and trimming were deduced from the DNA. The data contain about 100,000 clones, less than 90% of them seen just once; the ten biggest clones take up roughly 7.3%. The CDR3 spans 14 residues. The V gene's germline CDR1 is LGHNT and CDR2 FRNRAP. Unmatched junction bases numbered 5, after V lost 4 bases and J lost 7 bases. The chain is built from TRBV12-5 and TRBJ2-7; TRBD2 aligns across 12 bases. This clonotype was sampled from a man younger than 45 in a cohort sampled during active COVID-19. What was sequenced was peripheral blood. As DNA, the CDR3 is TGTGCTAGTGGTTGGAACCTAGCGGGGGGGGAGCAGTACTTC. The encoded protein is CASGWNLAGGEQYF.